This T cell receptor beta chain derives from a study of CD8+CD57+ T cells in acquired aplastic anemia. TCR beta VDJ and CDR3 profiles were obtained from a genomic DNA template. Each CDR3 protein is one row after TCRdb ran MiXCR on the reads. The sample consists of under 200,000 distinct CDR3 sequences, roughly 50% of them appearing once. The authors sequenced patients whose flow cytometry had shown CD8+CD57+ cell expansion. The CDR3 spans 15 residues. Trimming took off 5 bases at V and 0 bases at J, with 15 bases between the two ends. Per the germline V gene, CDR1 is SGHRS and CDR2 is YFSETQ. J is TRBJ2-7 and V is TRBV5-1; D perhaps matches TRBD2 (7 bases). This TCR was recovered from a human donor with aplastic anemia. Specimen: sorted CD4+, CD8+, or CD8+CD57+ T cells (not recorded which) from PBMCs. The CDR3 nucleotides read TGCGCCAGCAGGCCAGGGGAGGGTCGCTCCTACGAGCAGTACTTC. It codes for CASRPGEGRSYEQYF. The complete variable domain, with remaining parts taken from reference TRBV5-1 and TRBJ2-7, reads KAGVTQTPRYLIKTRGQQVTLSCSPISGHRSVSWYQQTPGQGLQFLFEYFSETQRNKGNFPGRFSGRQFSNSRSEMNVSTLELGDSALYLCASRPGEGRSYEQYFGPGTRLTVT.